A single sample is the source of the 18 T cell receptor beta chains below, sequenced in a study of blood T cell repertoires in COVID-19. Method: immunoSEQ multiplex PCR; TCRdb's copy keeps in-frame clones and lacks some. The sample consists of under 200,000 clones, approximately 86% of them appearing once. The sequenced sample was peripheral blood. The receptors here all came from a woman older than 75 in a cohort sampled during active or convalescent COVID-19.

This chain uses TRBV6-5 with TRBJ1-2; D ambiguous. CDR1 and CDR2 (germline): MNHEY, SVGAGI. The CDR3 has 13 residues. Between the trimmed V and J ends, which lost 4 bases and 7 bases, there was a span of 13 bases. CDR3 sequence: CASSSTDSAGYTF. The CDR3 DNA reads as TGTGCCAGCAGTTCCACAGATAGTGCTGGCTACACCTTC.

The chain employs TRBV5-1 and TRBJ2-6; a weak D match, TRBD1 (5 bases). Trimming took off 4 bases at V and 1 base at J, with 12 bases between the two ends. This CDR3 is 16 amino acids long. CDR1 SGHRS and CDR2 YFSETQ come from the germline V gene. CDR3 nucleotide sequence: TGCGCCAGCAGCAGGGGCCTTCCGTCTGGGGCCAACGTCCTGACTTTC. Protein sequence: CASSRGLPSGANVLTF.

This clone was observed a single time. V usage is TRBV6-4 and J usage is TRBJ2-1, with 12 bases aligning to TRBD2. Germline V CDR1 and CDR2: MRHNA, SNTAGT. The CDR3 spans 14 residues. Trimming took 4 bases from V and 7 from J; bases not matched to a gene: 2. The CDR3 coding sequence is TGTGCCAGCAGTGTCCTAGCGGGGGGGAATGAGCAGTTCTTC. Its protein is CASSVLAGGNEQFF.

This chain uses TRBV4-1 with TRBJ1-5, with a tentative D call TRBD1 (5 bases). In germline, CDR1 is MGHRA, CDR2 YSYEKL. This CDR3 is 14 amino acids long. The V end was cut by 2 bases, the J end by 6 bases, with 11 bases between. This CDR3 reads CASSQRGSGQPQHF. The CDR3, as DNA: TGCGCCAGCAGCCAAAGGGGTTCGGGTCAGCCCCAGCATTTT.

This clone showed up just a few times. V usage is TRBV29-1 and J usage is TRBJ2-1; maybe TRBD1 (5 bases). The V end was cut by 0 bases, the J end by 9 bases, with 12 bases between. This CDR3 comprises 13 residues. Germline-derived CDR1 and CDR2 are SQVTM and ANQGSEA. CDR3 bases: TGCAGCGTTGAAGATCTGACAGTCGGTGAGCAGTTCTTC. It translates to CSVEDLTVGEQFF.

The rearrangement uses TRBV7-9 and TRBJ1-5, with 7 bases aligning to TRBD1. The CDR3 loop spans 15 amino acids. Germline-derived CDR1 and CDR2 are SEHNR and FQNEAQ (reference sequence). J was trimmed by 1 base and V by 5 bases; bases with no gene match: 5. CDR3 nucleotide sequence: TGTGCCAGCAGCCCCGACAGGGAGAGCAATCAGCCCCAGCATTTT. Amino acid sequence: CASSPDRESNQPQHF.

This chain joins TRBV6-2 or TRBV6-3 and TRBJ2-1; unclear D gene. V lost 0 bases, J lost 10 bases, and 7 bases lay in between. From germline, CDR1 is MNHEY and CDR2 SVGEGT. The CDR3 consists of 12 residues. The CDR3 DNA reads TGTGCCAGCAGTTACTCCGAACGGGAGCAGTTCTTC. Translated: CASSYSEREQFF.

The V and J genes are TRBV11-3 and TRBJ1-3, with TRBD1 identical over 9 bases. V was clipped by 5 bases and J by 3 bases; unmatched bases: 2. In germline, CDR1 is SGHNT, CDR2 YENEEA. There are 14 residues in the CDR3. The CDR3 protein is CASSTGGGGNTIYF. The CDR3 DNA reads TGTGCCAGCAGCACAGGGGGCGGTGGAAACACCATATATTTT.

This chain uses TRBV13 with TRBJ1-2; 10 bases are a match to TRBD1. V shed 5 bases, J shed 4 bases, and the junction held 7 bases outside the gene matches. There are 15 residues in the CDR3. Germline CDR1 is PRHDT and CDR2 is FYEKMQ (reference sequence). CDR3 protein: CASSNRDRGLYGYTF. CDR3 sequence (DNA): TGTGCCAGCAGCAACCGGGACAGGGGACTCTATGGCTACACCTTC. Based on the CDR3 plus reference TRBV13 and TRBJ1-2, the full variable domain is AAGVIQSPRHLIKEKRETATLKCYPIPRHDTVYWYQQGPGQDPQFLISFYEKMQSDKGSIPDRFSAQQFSDYHSELNMSSLELGDSALYFCASSNRDRGLYGYTFGSGTRLTVV.

The rearrangement uses TRBV5-1 and TRBJ2-5; maybe TRBD2 (5 bases). This CDR3 spans 16 amino acids. Trimming removed 4 bases from V and 0 bases from J, with 16 bases in between. In germline, CDR1 is SGHRS, CDR2 YFSETQ. CDR3 DNA: TGCGCCAGCAGCACTGGAGGTAGCATCTACCAAGAGACCCAGTACTTC. Residues: CASSTGGSIYQETQYF.

The V call is TRBV4-1, the J call TRBJ1-4; the match to TRBD1 covers 10 bases. The CDR3 consists of 14 residues. The trim removed 6 bases at V and 6 bases at J, leaving 4 bases unmatched. CDR1 and CDR2 (germline): MGHRA, YSYEKL. The CDR3 is CASRETGGHEKLFF. The CDR3 DNA is TGCGCCAGCAGAGAGACAGGGGGCCATGAAAAACTGTTTTTT.

V usage is TRBV10-3 and J usage is TRBJ1-1, with D maybe TRBD1 (6 bases). Germline CDR1 reads ENHRY; CDR2 reads SYGVKD. This CDR3 region has 15 residues. V lost 0 bases, J lost 0 bases, and 8 bases lay in between. The CDR3 is CAISESGHVNTEAFF. CDR3 sequence (DNA): TGTGCCATCAGTGAGTCGGGACACGTGAACACTGAAGCTTTCTTT.

This rearrangement joins TRBV18 to TRBJ1-2; D remains ambiguous. Germline CDR1 is KGHSH and CDR2 is LQKENI. The CDR3 is made up of 14 amino acids. V lost 0 bases to trimming and J lost 6 bases, with 11 bases between them. This CDR3 is CASSPPGSQDGYTF. In DNA form, the CDR3 reads TGTGCCAGCTCACCACCGGGCTCGCAGGATGGCTACACCTTC.

CDR3 amino acids: CASSYSGEEKLFF. In nucleotides, the CDR3 is TGTGCCAGCAGTTATTCCGGGGAGGAAAAACTGTTTTTT. The gene calls are TRBV27 and TRBJ1-4; D not resolved. The CDR3 spans 13 residues. With 4 bases removed from V and 8 bases from J, the gap between germline ends came to 11 bases. Germline V gene lookup returns CDR1 MNHEY and CDR2 SMNVEV (reference sequence).

The rearrangement links TRBV19 to TRBJ2-1, with TRBD2 matching over 10 bases. Trimming took 4 bases from V and 2 from J; bases not matched to a gene: 5. There are 16 residues in the CDR3. The V gene's germline CDR1 is LNHDA and CDR2 SQIVND (reference sequence). CDR3 region: CASSTMSGGAYNEQFF. The CDR3 DNA reads TGTGCCAGTAGTACCATGAGCGGGGGGGCCTACAATGAGCAGTTCTTC. Supplemented by reference TRBV19 and TRBJ2-1, the full variable domain reads DGGITQSPKYLFRKEGQNVTLSCEQNLNHDAMYWYRQDPGQGLRLIYYSQIVNDFQKGDIAEGYSVSREKKESFPLTVTSAQKNPTAFYLCASSTMSGGAYNEQFFGPGTRLTVL.

J is TRBJ1-1 and V is TRBV6-5; 9 bases are shared with TRBD1. This CDR3 has 14 residues. Trimming removed 4 bases from V and 5 bases from J; junction bases left unmatched: 5. The germline V gene encodes CDR1 MNHEY and CDR2 SVGAGI. The CDR3 loop reads CASSSTGGATEAFF. The CDR3 DNA is TGTGCCAGCAGTTCTACAGGGGGCGCTACTGAAGCTTTCTTT.

This rearrangement joins TRBV24-1 to TRBJ2-5; tentatively, D is TRBD1 (6 bases). V shed 3 bases and J shed 2 bases, with 15 bases lying between them. The germline gives CDR1 KGHDR, CDR2 SFDVKD. The CDR3 is made up of 16 amino acids. DNA of the CDR3: TGTGCCACCAGTGATACTATTACAGGGCCGCAAGAGACCCAGTACTTC. It specifies CATSDTITGPQETQYF.

As to this clone: This same CDR3 is encoded by further DNA sequences in the sample. This rearrangement joins TRBV28 to TRBJ1-1, with TRBD1 matching over 8 bases. The germline CDR1 and CDR2 sequences are MDHEN and SYDVKM. The CDR3 has 14 residues. Trimming removed 6 bases from V and 3 bases from J; junction bases left unmatched: 6. In nucleotides, the CDR3 is TGTGCCAGCAGGCCCCTACAGGGGGACACTGAAGCTTTCTTT. Its protein product is CASRPLQGDTEAFF.